This TCR beta chain comes out of a study of T cell responses to AZD1222 COVID-19 vaccine. Looked up from germline, CDR1 is LNHNV and CDR2 is YYDKDF (reference sequence). The CDR3 extends over 15 amino acids. V was cut by 0 bases and J by 7 bases, with 12 bases left in between. As to this clone: The antigen is undetermined.

The repertoire was sequenced with immunoSEQ multiplex PCR; TCRdb's copy has only in-frame clones and lacks some. In the table there are around 80,000 clones, around nine tenths of which are singletons. Whole-study findings and limits: Increases in Spike-specific TCR breadth and depth were seen after two AZD1222 doses. Vaccine-associated CD4 TCRs spanned spike, dominant at 160-218 and 743-854. The donors showed a predominance of white British ancestry and of females, with possible underestimation of clonal diversity. The study identified only six AZD1222 recipients as seropositive at baseline.

The sample consisted of peripheral blood, taken on day 0 of AZD1222 vaccination. The receptor comes from an adult in good health. This chain joins TRBV15 and TRBJ1-4, with D uncertain. The CDR3 bases are TGTGCCACCAGCAGAGATCCCCAATTTGGTGAAAAACTGTTTTTT. Its translation: CATSRDPQFGEKLFF.